The text below deals with one T cell receptor (beta chain). This entry comes from a study of blood T cell repertoires in COVID-19. Study overall: Whether acute or convalescent, the COVID-19 samples came from the United States, Italy and Spain. Sources were T cells, B-cell-depleted T cells, or PBMCs; the material itself was cDNA or gDNA.

As originally analysed: Reference gene primer amplification in the assay estimated nucleated cell counts. Repertoires were generated with immunoSEQ multiplex PCR, while TCRdb's copy carries only in-frame clones and drops some. That table is the source of V, J and clone size, and D and trimming were worked out from the DNA. Altogether 100,000 or so clones are present, roughly 92% being singletons, with the ten largest covering 1.5% to 2%. Enrolled during active infection, Seattle patients were then followed longitudinally. V trimming: 6 bases; J trimming: 3 bases; junction bases outside the gene matches: 9. Germline CDR1 MNHEY, CDR2 SVGEGT. The CDR3 runs 15 residues.

V and J are TRBV6-2 or TRBV6-3 and TRBJ2-7; TRBD1 matches at 9 bases. Source material: peripheral blood. The receptor's source is a woman in her forties or fifties with COVID-19, enrolled during active disease. Written as DNA, the CDR3 is TGTGCCAGCAGACCTACCGGGACAGGGCTCTACGAGCAGTACTTC. The encoded protein is CASRPTGTGLYEQYF.